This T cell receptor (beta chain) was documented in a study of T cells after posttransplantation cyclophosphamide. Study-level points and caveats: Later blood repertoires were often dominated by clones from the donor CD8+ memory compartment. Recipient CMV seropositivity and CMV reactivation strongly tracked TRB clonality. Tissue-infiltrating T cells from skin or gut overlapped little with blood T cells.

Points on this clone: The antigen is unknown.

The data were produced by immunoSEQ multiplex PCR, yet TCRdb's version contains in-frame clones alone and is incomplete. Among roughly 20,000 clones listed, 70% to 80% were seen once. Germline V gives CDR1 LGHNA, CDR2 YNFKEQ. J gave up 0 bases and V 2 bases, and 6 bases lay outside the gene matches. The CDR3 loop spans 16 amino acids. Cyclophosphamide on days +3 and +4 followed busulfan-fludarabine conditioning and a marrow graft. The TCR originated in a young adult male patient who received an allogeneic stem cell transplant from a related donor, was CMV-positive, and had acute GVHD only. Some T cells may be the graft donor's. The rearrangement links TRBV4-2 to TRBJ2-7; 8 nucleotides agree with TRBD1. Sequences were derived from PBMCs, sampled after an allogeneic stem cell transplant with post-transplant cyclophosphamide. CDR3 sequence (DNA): TGTGCCAGCAGCCAACAAGCCGGGACAGGCTCCTACGAGCAGTACTTC. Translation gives CASSQQAGTGSYEQYF.